These 27 T cell receptor beta chains originate from one sample sequenced in a study of cytomegalovirus exposure and HLA in healthy donors. PCR employed 60 Vbeta and 13 Jbeta primers. Here immunoSEQ multiplex PCR was the method, and the copy in TCRdb shows in-frame clones only, minus some. The ten most abundant clones cover 1.5% to 2% of a sample with 30,000 to 35,000 clones. Sequencing input: PBMCs. The source is a woman aged 40 to 50 in good health and CMV-seropositive.

The V call is TRBV6-1, the J call TRBJ2-7, with 7 bases lining up with TRBD2. Germline V gives CDR1 MNHNS, CDR2 SASEGT. After removal of 0 bases from V and 1 base from J, the junction contained 3 bases not matched to a gene. The CDR3 runs 15 residues. The CDR3 loop reads CASSEAWGGSYEQYF. In DNA, the CDR3 is TGTGCCAGCAGTGAAGCGTGGGGGGGGTCCTACGAGCAGTACTTC.

This chain connects TRBV2 to TRBJ1-5, with TRBD1 matching 10 bases. The CDR3 contains 15 residues. J gave up 4 bases and V 4 bases, and 4 bases lay outside the gene matches. Germline V CDR1 and CDR2: SNHLY, FYNNEI. CDR3 protein: CASSGGQGWNQPQHF. The CDR3 DNA is TGTGCCAGCAGTGGGGGACAGGGGTGGAATCAGCCCCAGCATTTT.

The CDR3 region has the DNA TGTGCAAGTCGCTACCATGGCTCGGTTAGGCTAGCGGAAGAGACCCAGTACTTC. It codes for CASRYHGSVRLAEETQYF. This chain links TRBV12-2 with TRBJ2-5; no check of the table's D call, TRBD2, against the DNA was made. TRBV12-2 is a known pseudogene. This CDR3 has 18 amino acids.

The CDR3 DNA reads TGCGCCAGCAGCTTTCTGGGAGGGGAAGAGACCCAGTACTTC. It codes for CASSFLGGEETQYF. This chain joins TRBV5-1 and TRBJ2-5, with 7 bases matching TRBD2. The CDR3 runs to 14 residues. The germline V gene has CDR1 SGHRS and CDR2 YFSETQ. Losses at the gene ends were 2 bases for V and 3 bases for J; bases not matched to a gene: 4. Drawing the rest from reference TRBV5-1 and TRBJ2-5, the complete variable domain is KAGVTQTPRYLIKTRGQQVTLSCSPISGHRSVSWYQQTPGQGLQFLFEYFSETQRNKGNFPGRFSGRQFSNSRSEMNVSTLELGDSALYLCASSFLGGEETQYFGPGTRLLVL.

V and J are TRBV18 and TRBJ2-5; perhaps TRBD1 as D (5 bases). V lost 1 base to trimming and J lost 3 bases, with 12 bases between them. Germline CDR1 is KGHSH and CDR2 is LQKENI. CDR3 length: 15 amino acids. The CDR3 spells CASSPQNRQKETQYF. CDR3 coding DNA: TGTGCCAGCTCACCACAAAACAGACAGAAAGAGACCCAGTACTTC.

J is TRBJ2-7 and V is TRBV28, with a tentative D call TRBD2 (6 bases). V was cut by 5 bases and J by 3 bases, with 14 bases left in between. This CDR3 comprises 14 residues. Germline lookup yields CDR1 MDHEN and CDR2 SYDVKM. The DNA for the CDR3 is TGTGCCAGCAGTCCCGGGGGAACACTCTACGAGCAGTACTTC. It yields the protein CASSPGGTLYEQYF.

This chain uses TRBV18 with TRBJ1-4; tentative D call: TRBD1 (6 bases). The CDR3 has 15 amino acids. Germline CDR1 KGHSH, CDR2 LQKENI. Trimming cost V 3 bases and J 5 bases, with 13 bases left between them. For the CDR3, the DNA is TGTGCCAGCTCACCCCGGACAGCGACAAATGAAAAACTGTTTTTT. Encoded protein: CASSPRTATNEKLFF.

The CDR3 nucleotides are TGTGCCAGCAGTTTAACCGTAGCGGGAAACTACAATGAGCAGTTCTTC. Translating gives CASSLTVAGNYNEQFF. This chain connects TRBV27 to TRBJ2-1, with 8 bases lining up with TRBD2. CDR1 is MNHEY and CDR2 is SMNVEV in the germline V gene (reference sequence). V dropped 2 bases and J dropped 3; count of bases not matched to a gene: 6. This CDR3 has 16 residues.

This clone shows up as medium-sized by frequency. The V and J genes are TRBV19 and TRBJ2-3; TRBD1 aligns across 7 bases. The length of the CDR3 is 15 residues. The V gene end was trimmed by 4 bases and the J gene end by 0 bases; junction bases not matched to a gene: 4. Germline V gene sequence: CDR1 LNHDA, CDR2 SQIVND (reference sequence). The CDR3 protein is CASSKGASSTDTQYF. CDR3 sequence (DNA): TGTGCCAGTAGTAAGGGGGCCTCTAGCACAGATACGCAGTATTTT.

The chain combines TRBV7-8 with TRBJ1-2, with 8 bases lining up with TRBD1. The germline CDR1 and CDR2 sequences are SGHVS and FQNEAQ. The CDR3 loop spans 13 amino acids. After removal of 6 bases from V and 3 bases from J, the junction contained 3 bases not matched to a gene. Here the CDR3 reads CASRKTGDYGYTF. CDR3 sequence (DNA): TGTGCCAGCAGAAAGACAGGGGACTATGGCTACACCTTC.

This chain's CDR3 is CASQASHSNQPQHF. Here the CDR3 DNA reads TGTGCCAGCCAAGCGTCCCATAGCAATCAGCCCCAGCATTTT. The chain joins TRBV2 to TRBJ1-5; no clear D gene. The CDR3 consists of 14 residues. Trimming removed 8 bases from V and 0 bases from J, with 11 bases in between. The germline CDR1 and CDR2 sequences are SNHLY and FYNNEI.

In nucleotides, the CDR3 is TGTGCCAGCGTACAGGGGGATGAATTTCAGCCCCAGCATTTT. Encoded protein: CASVQGDEFQPQHF. The rearrangement uses TRBV19 and TRBJ1-5, with 8 bases lining up with TRBD1. V was clipped by 9 bases and J by 6 bases; unmatched bases: 10. Germline CDR1 and CDR2: LNHDA and SQIVND (reference sequence). This CDR3 has 14 amino acids.

Written as DNA, the CDR3 is TGTGCCAGCAGCCTATTCAGGGGAAGGGATCAGCCCCAGCATTTT. Amino acids: CASSLFRGRDQPQHF. The chain combines TRBV7-8 with TRBJ1-5; D might be TRBD1 (6 bases). Germline V gene sequence: CDR1 SGHVS, CDR2 FQNEAQ. The germline V and J ends were trimmed by 5 bases and 5 bases, with 16 bases remaining between them. This CDR3 is 15 amino acids long.

The chain links TRBV6-5 to TRBJ2-1, with 7 bases identical to TRBD1. Trimming removed 3 bases from V and 5 bases from J; junction bases left unmatched: 4. In germline, CDR1 is MNHEY, CDR2 SVGAGI. CDR3 size: 14 residues. CDR3 sequence: CASSYTGVDNEQFF. CDR3 sequence (DNA): TGTGCCAGCAGTTATACAGGGGTGGACAATGAGCAGTTCTTC.

The gene calls are TRBV25-1 and TRBJ2-5; weak D call: TRBD2 (6 bases). Germline values: CDR1 MGHDK, CDR2 SYGVNS. The CDR3 extends over 12 amino acids. With 3 bases removed from V and 9 bases from J, the gap between germline ends came to 11 bases. The CDR3 nucleotides are TGTGCCAGCAGTGATGCGGGGATGGCCCAGTACTTC. Amino acid sequence: CASSDAGMAQYF.

The rearrangement joins TRBV14 to TRBJ1-2; D uncertain. V was trimmed by 3 bases and J by 4 bases, leaving 12 bases between them. Per the germline V gene, CDR1 is SGHDN and CDR2 is FVKESK. The CDR3 covers 14 residues. The CDR3 spells CASSHSSRSYGYTF. DNA of the CDR3: TGTGCCAGCAGCCATTCTAGCCGGAGCTATGGCTACACCTTC.

This rearrangement joins TRBV19 to TRBJ2-3, with 9 bases that match TRBD2. CDR3 length equals 17 residues. The trim removed 1 base at V and 10 bases at J, leaving 15 bases unmatched. The germline CDR1 and CDR2 sequences are LNHDA and SQIVND (reference sequence). CDR3 nucleotide sequence: TGTGCCAGTAGTATAGTGGGTGGCAGCGGGAGGACCCTGGCGCAGTATTTT. This codes for CASSIVGGSGRTLAQYF.

V usage is TRBV19 and J usage is TRBJ1-2; D may be TRBD1 (6 bases). Germline CDR1 is LNHDA and CDR2 is SQIVND (reference sequence). The CDR3 has 16 amino acids. Trimming took 2 bases from V and 0 from J, leaving 13 bases between them. The CDR3 is CASSIRQVDSNYGYTF. As DNA, the CDR3 is TGTGCCAGTAGTATACGACAGGTCGACTCTAACTATGGCTACACCTTC.

J is TRBJ1-4 and V is TRBV6-6, with 7 bases identical to TRBD1. The germline gives CDR1 MNHNY, CDR2 SVGAGI (reference sequence). V shed 5 bases, J shed 5 bases, and the junction held 8 bases outside the gene matches. There are 15 residues in the CDR3. The CDR3 is CASSQVTGRNEKLFF. In DNA, the CDR3 is TGTGCCAGCAGTCAGGTGACAGGGCGGAATGAAAAACTGTTTTTT.

This rearrangement joins TRBV5-1 to TRBJ1-5; 7 positions match TRBD1. CDR3 length: 15 amino acids. The ends lost 0 bases at V and 2 bases at J; junction bases unmatched: 2. The germline V gene has CDR1 SGHRS and CDR2 YFSETQ. DNA for the CDR3: TGCGCCAGCAGCTTGGCTGGACAGGGCAATCAGCCCCAGCATTTT. Translation gives CASSLAGQGNQPQHF.

The V and J genes are TRBV7-8 and TRBJ2-5; D is perhaps TRBD1 (7 bases). From germline, CDR1 is SGHVS and CDR2 FQNEAQ. This CDR3 spans 16 amino acids. V dropped 5 bases and J dropped 4 bases, with 20 bases sitting between them. The CDR3 reads CASSLKTGRILETQYF. CDR3 nucleotide sequence: TGTGCCAGCAGCCTAAAGACAGGGAGGATCCTAGAGACCCAGTACTTC.

This chain connects TRBV14 to TRBJ2-5, with D unresolved. The V gene's germline CDR1 is SGHDN and CDR2 FVKESK. The germline V and J ends were trimmed by 3 bases and 5 bases, with 7 bases remaining between them. CDR3 length: 12 amino acids. The CDR3 nucleotides are TGTGCCAGCAGCCACGGGTGGGAGACCCAGTACTTC. The encoded protein is CASSHGWETQYF.

The V and J genes are TRBV5-1 and TRBJ2-7; maybe TRBD1 (5 bases). This CDR3 contains 16 residues. Germline V gives CDR1 SGHRS, CDR2 YFSETQ. The ends were cut back, 1 base at V and 3 bases at J, with 17 bases in the middle. DNA of the CDR3: TGCGCCAGCAGCTTGTCGGATGGCAGGGTTATCTACGAGCAGTACTTC. Protein sequence: CASSLSDGRVIYEQYF.

The rearrangement uses TRBV18 and TRBJ2-1; 7 bases fit TRBD2. Losses at the gene ends were 5 bases for V and 0 bases for J; bases not matched to a gene: 7. The CDR3 consists of 16 residues. Germline V gene data show CDR1 as KGHSH and CDR2 as LQKENI. The CDR3: CASSFGGSSSYNEQFF. The DNA of the CDR3 is TGTGCCAGCTCATTCGGGGGGTCGAGCTCCTACAATGAGCAGTTCTTC. Complete variable domain (other parts from reference TRBV18 and TRBJ2-1): NAGVMQNPRHLVRRRGQEARLRCSPMKGHSHVYWYRQLPEEGLKFMVYLQKENIIDESGMPKERFSAEFPKEGPSILRIQQVVRGDSAAYFCASSFGGSSSYNEQFFGPGTRLTVL.

The rearrangement links TRBV19 to TRBJ2-7; 9 positions match TRBD1. Germline V gene lookup returns CDR1 LNHDA and CDR2 SQIVND (reference sequence). The V segment lost 3 bases and the J segment 4 bases; nucleotides outside the gene matches: 4. This CDR3 contains 14 residues. The DNA of the CDR3 is TGTGCCAGTAGTATCACAGGGGGCTGGTACGAGCAGTACTTC. It codes for CASSITGGWYEQYF.

The chain combines TRBV7-2 with TRBJ2-3; D remains unclear. Trimming shortened V by 1 base and J by 4 bases, and 18 bases separated the two germline ends. Per germline, CDR1 SGHTA and CDR2 FQGNSA. CDR3 length: 17 amino acids. The CDR3, as DNA: TGTGCCAGCAGCTTAGGCTCCTATATGAGCCGCCCAGATACGCAGTATTTT. Translating it yields CASSLGSYMSRPDTQYF.

The chain uses TRBV7-9 and TRBJ1-2; unclear D gene. CDR1 SEHNR and CDR2 FQNEAQ come from the germline V gene (reference sequence). The CDR3 contains 14 residues. V gave up 1 base and J gave up 3 bases, with 9 bases separating them. CDR3 sequence reads: CASSLDVRYYGYTF. The CDR3 nucleotides are TGTGCCAGCAGCTTAGACGTCAGGTACTATGGCTACACCTTC.